This TCR beta chain appears in the sequencing data of a study of T cells in Graves' hyperthyroidism and ophthalmopathy. A patient was excluded if there was uncontrolled infection, other autoimmune disease, pregnancy or lactation. There are 13 residues in the CDR3. The V and J ends lost 3 bases and 4 bases respectively, with 13 bases between them. Germline V gene sequence: CDR1 GTSNPN, CDR2 SVGIG (reference sequence). This clonotype was seen many times. Regions amplified from RNA transcripts were the TCR beta CDR3 regions. RT-PCR in the first round (using the HTBI primer set) targeted the TCR CDR3. TCRdb re-called the multiplex PCR reads with MiXCR, one entry per CDR3 protein. Of hundreds of thousands of distinct CDR3 sequences listed, around 15% are singletons.

This receptor was taken from a woman aged 25-40 years with Graves' hyperthyroidism. The sample consisted of blood. This chain joins TRBV30 and TRBJ2-7; TRBD1 might be the D (5 bases). CDR3 bases: TGTGCCTGGAGAGGAGACAGCGCGTACGAGCAGTACTTC. This gives the protein CAWRGDSAYEQYF.